Listed below are T cell receptor beta chains from one sample, sequenced in a study of T cell responses to AZD1222 COVID-19 vaccine. The data were produced by immunoSEQ multiplex PCR, yet TCRdb's version contains in-frame clones alone and is incomplete. The repertoire has about 25,000 clones, approximately 90% of them found once; the top ten carry roughly 7.5%. Sequenced material: peripheral blood, taken 28 days after the second AZD1222 dose. The source of these receptors is an adult who received the AZD1222 COVID-19 vaccine. The CDR3 runs from the conserved cysteine through the conserved F or W. D genes are given only for firm matches. Clone size is shown for a subset of rows, as once, few, many or a class of expanded clone.

>NA|TRBV6-1|14|NA|TRBJ2-3
CASSETHSTDTQYF
TGTGCCAGCAGTGAGACACATAGCACAGATACGCAGTATTTT
>TRBD1|TRBV9|14|NA|TRBJ2-1
CASSQWDRWDEQFF
TGTGCCAGCAGCCAATGGGACAGGTGGGATGAGCAGTTCTTC
>TRBD1|TRBV5-6|15|NA|TRBJ1-2
CASSLNRGNPNGYTF
TGTGCCAGCAGCTTAAACAGGGGAAATCCAAATGGCTACACCTTC
>TRBD1|TRBV29-1|14|NA|TRBJ1-4
CSVEEEGAYEKLFF
TGCAGCGTTGAAGAGGAGGGGGCTTATGAAAAACTGTTTTTT
>TRBD1|TRBV6-5|14|NA|TRBJ1-5
CASSRQGSNQPQHF
TGTGCCAGCAGCCGACAGGGGTCCAATCAGCCCCAGCATTTT
>NA|TRBV6-5|15|NA|TRBJ2-7
CASSLRPGQTYEQYF
TGTGCCAGCAGCCTCCGGCCGGGGCAAACCTACGAGCAGTACTTC
>NA|TRBV25-1|14|NA|TRBJ1-4
CASRPQGEYEKLFF
TGTGCCAGCAGACCCCAAGGTGAATATGAAAAACTGTTTTTT
>NA|TRBV5-1|12|NA|TRBJ1-1
CASSFPGTEAFF
TGCGCCAGCAGCTTCCCCGGGACCGAAGCTTTCTTT
>TRBD2|TRBV10-1|14|NA|TRBJ2-3
CASSSGTSDGTQYF
TGCGCCAGCAGCTCCGGGACTAGCGACGGTACGCAGTATTTT
>NA|TRBV18|14|NA|TRBJ1-4
CASSPPGRYEKLFF
TGTGCCAGCTCGCCACCGGGGAGATATGAAAAACTGTTTTTT
>TRBD2|TRBV2|14|NA|TRBJ2-7
CASLKGLADYEQYF
TGTGCCAGCCTAAAGGGACTAGCGGACTACGAGCAGTACTTC
>NA|TRBV5-5|16|NA|TRBJ2-1
CASSMFTDPAADEQFF
TGTGCCAGCAGCATGTTCACTGACCCCGCCGCAGATGAGCAGTTCTTC
>NA|TRBV7-3|12|few|TRBJ2-2
CASSLNTGELFF
TGTGCCAGCAGCTTGAACACCGGGGAGCTGTTTTTT
>NA|TRBV30|12|NA|TRBJ2-7
CAWSRSSYEQYF
TGTGCCTGGAGTAGAAGCAGCTACGAGCAGTACTTC
>TRBD2|TRBV7-3|14|NA|TRBJ2-1
CASSLISGDNEQFF
TGTGCCAGCAGCTTAATAAGCGGGGACAATGAGCAGTTCTTC
>TRBD2|TRBV27|15|NA|TRBJ2-7
CASSWTSGRTYEQYF
TGTGCCAGCAGCTGGACTAGCGGTCGTACCTACGAGCAGTACTTC
>NA|TRBV30|14|NA|TRBJ1-5
CAWSLGTFNQPQHF
TGTGCCTGGAGCCTCGGGACTTTCAATCAGCCCCAGCATTTT
>NA|TRBV2|14|NA|TRBJ2-5
CASSEATVVRTQYF
TGTGCCAGCAGTGAAGCGACAGTGGTGAGGACCCAGTACTTC
>NA|TRBV9|18|NA|TRBJ2-6
CASSVGLQHASGANVLTF
TGTGCCAGCAGCGTGGGTCTCCAACACGCCTCTGGGGCCAACGTCCTGACTTTC
>NA|TRBV5-1|14|NA|TRBJ2-3
CASSLATITDTQYF
TGCGCCAGCAGCTTGGCGACAATCACAGATACGCAGTATTTT
>TRBD2|TRBV19|19|NA|TRBJ2-3
CASSIGGTSGRSSTDTQYF
TGTGCCAGTAGTATAGGTGGGACTAGCGGGAGGAGCTCCACAGATACGCAGTATTTT
>TRBD1|TRBV6-2/TRBV6-3|14|NA|TRBJ2-1
CASSKTGTGVGQFF
TGTGCCAGCAGTAAGACCGGGACAGGGGTCGGGCAGTTCTTC
>NA|TRBV5-1|16|NA|TRBJ1-3
CASSLVLQGAGNTIYF
TGCGCCAGCAGCTTGGTCCTCCAAGGCGCTGGAAACACCATATATTTT
>TRBD2|TRBV5-1|15|NA|TRBJ2-7
CASSRATGGVGEQYF
TGCGCCAGCAGCAGGGCGACCGGGGGGGTCGGCGAGCAGTACTTC
>NA|TRBV5-1|17|NA|TRBJ1-4
CASSFGTWGPANEKLFF
TGCGCCAGCAGCTTCGGAACTTGGGGGCCGGCTAATGAAAAACTGTTTTTT
>NA|TRBV12-3/TRBV12-4|13|NA|TRBJ2-1
CASSYLLDSQPFF
TGTGCCAGCAGTTACCTCTTGGACTCTCAGCCGTTCTTC
>TRBD2|TRBV19|15|NA|TRBJ2-1
CASMGGSSSYNEQFF
TGTGCCAGCATGGGGGGGTCAAGCTCCTACAATGAGCAGTTCTTC
>TRBD2|TRBV7-9|15|once|TRBJ2-1
CASSSGTSGIDEQFF
TGTGCCAGCAGCTCCGGGACTAGCGGGATAGATGAGCAGTTCTTC
>TRBD1|TRBV14|16|NA|TRBJ2-1
CASSQTGTGWYNEQFF
TGTGCCAGCAGCCAGACCGGGACAGGGTGGTACAATGAGCAGTTCTTC
>NA|TRBV2|13|NA|TRBJ1-3
CASSEGRGNTIYF
TGTGCCAGCAGTGAAGGTCGTGGAAACACCATATATTTT
>NA|TRBV27|15|NA|TRBJ2-7
CASSSNLGWSYEQYF
TGTGCCAGCAGTAGCAACCTAGGCTGGTCCTACGAGCAGTACTTC
>TRBD1|TRBV23-1|16|NA|TRBJ2-7
CASSQSGTGTSYEQYF
TGCGCCAGCAGTCAATCGGGGACAGGGACCTCCTACGAGCAGTACTTC
>TRBD1|TRBV19|15|NA|TRBJ2-1
CASRMDRGGFNEQFF
TGTGCCAGCCGCATGGACAGGGGGGGCTTCAATGAGCAGTTCTTC
>NA|TRBV2|13|once|TRBJ2-2
CASNGGPTGELFF
TGTGCCAGCAACGGGGGGCCCACCGGGGAGCTGTTTTTT
>NA|TRBV27|12|NA|TRBJ2-7
CASSFGPYEQYF
TGTGCCAGCAGTTTCGGGCCGTACGAGCAGTACTTC
>TRBD1|TRBV6-6|15|NA|TRBJ1-1
CASSYRQGANTEAFF
TGTGCCAGCAGTTACCGACAGGGGGCGAACACTGAAGCTTTCTTT
>NA|TRBV18|16|NA|TRBJ1-1
CASSRLTSGGDTEAFF
TGTGCCAGCTCACGGCTGACCAGTGGAGGGGACACTGAAGCTTTCTTT
>TRBD1|TRBV28|12|few|TRBJ1-5
CASSQGGGLQHF
TGTGCCAGCTCCCAGGGGGGGGGCCTCCAGCATTTT
>TRBD1|TRBV15|12|NA|TRBJ2-7
CATSSNRGPSFF
TGTGCCACCAGCAGTAACAGGGGTCCCTCCTTCTTC
>TRBD2|TRBV5-4|15|NA|TRBJ2-1
CASSLGGRAENEQFF
TGTGCCAGCAGCTTAGGCGGGAGGGCCGAAAATGAGCAGTTCTTC